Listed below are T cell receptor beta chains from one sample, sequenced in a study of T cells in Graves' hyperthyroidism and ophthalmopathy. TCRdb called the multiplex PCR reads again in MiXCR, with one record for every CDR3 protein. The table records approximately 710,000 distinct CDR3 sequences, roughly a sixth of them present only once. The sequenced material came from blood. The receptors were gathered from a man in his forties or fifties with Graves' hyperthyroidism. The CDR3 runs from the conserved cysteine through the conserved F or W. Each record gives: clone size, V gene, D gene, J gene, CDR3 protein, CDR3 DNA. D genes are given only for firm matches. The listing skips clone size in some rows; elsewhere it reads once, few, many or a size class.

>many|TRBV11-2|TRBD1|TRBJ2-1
CASNQGQDTYNEQFF
TGTGCCAGCAACCAGGGACAGGACACCTACAATGAGCAGTTCTTC
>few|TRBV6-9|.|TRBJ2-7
CASSYAGRSYEQYF
TGTGCCAGCAGTTACGCTGGACGGTCCTACGAGCAGTACTTC
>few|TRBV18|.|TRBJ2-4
CASSPPGGGRAKNIQYF
TGTGCCAGCTCACCCCCCGGGGGAGGCCGTGCCAAAAACATTCAGTACTTC
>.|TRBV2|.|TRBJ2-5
CASTERTVYQETQYF
TGTGCCAGCACCGAGAGGACTGTGTACCAAGAGACCCAGTACTTC
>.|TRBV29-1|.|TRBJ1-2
CSVEDKGTSVYGYTF
TGCAGCGTTGAAGATAAGGGGACATCCGTCTATGGCTACACCTTC
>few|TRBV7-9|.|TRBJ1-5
CASTESGNQPQHF
TGTGCCAGCACCGAAAGTGGCAATCAGCCCCAGCATTTT
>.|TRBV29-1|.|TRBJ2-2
CSVAAGTKTSTGELFF
TGCAGCGTTGCAGCTGGGACAAAGACCTCCACCGGGGAGCTGTTTTTT
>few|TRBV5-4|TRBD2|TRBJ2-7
CASRTSGMPYEQYF
TGTGCCAGCAGGACTAGCGGGATGCCCTACGAGCAGTACTTC
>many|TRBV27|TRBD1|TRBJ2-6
CASSTPGQATTTSGANVLTF
TGTGCCAGCAGTACCCCGGGACAGGCGACGACAACTTCTGGGGCCAACGTCCTGACTTTC
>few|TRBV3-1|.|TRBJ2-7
CASSQDYRAANSYEQYF
TGTGCCAGCAGCCAAGATTATCGGGCCGCCAACTCCTACGAGCAGTACTTC
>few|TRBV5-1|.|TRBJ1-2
CASSLVPARDYGYTF
TGCGCCAGCAGCTTGGTCCCAGCTAGGGACTATGGCTACACCTTC
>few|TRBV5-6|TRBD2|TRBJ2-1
CASSPGLAGLREQFF
TGTGCCAGCAGCCCCGGACTAGCGGGATTACGGGAGCAGTTCTTC
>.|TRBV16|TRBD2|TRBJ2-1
CASSQSTSGRNEQFF
TGTGCCAGCAGCCAATCGACTAGCGGACGCAATGAGCAGTTCTTC
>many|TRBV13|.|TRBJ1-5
CASSRREGNQPQHF
TGTGCCAGCAGCCGAAGGGAAGGCAATCAGCCCCAGCATTTT
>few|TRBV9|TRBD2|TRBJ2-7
CASSPGGGLRDEQYF
TGTGCCAGCAGCCCAGGCGGGGGGCTGAGGGACGAGCAGTACTTC
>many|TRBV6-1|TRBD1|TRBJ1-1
CASSAWTGPNTEAFF
TGTGCCAGCAGTGCCTGGACAGGACCGAACACTGAAGCTTTCTTT
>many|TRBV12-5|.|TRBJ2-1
CASGSPGGRLYNEQFF
TGTGCTAGTGGTTCCCCTGGGGGGAGGTTGTACAATGAGCAGTTCTTC
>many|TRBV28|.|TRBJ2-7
CASSPREFYEQYF
TGTGCCAGCAGTCCTCGGGAATTCTACGAGCAGTACTTC
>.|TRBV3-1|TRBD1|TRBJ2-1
CASSQDGGQGSAWQFF
TGTGCCAGCAGCCAAGATGGAGGACAGGGATCCGCATGGCAGTTCTTC
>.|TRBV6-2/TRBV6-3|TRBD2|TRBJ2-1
CASRSGLAGGGNEQFF
TGTGCCAGCAGATCGGGACTAGCGGGAGGGGGGAATGAGCAGTTCTTC
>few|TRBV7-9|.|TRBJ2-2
CASTSTRGNTGELFF
TGTGCCAGCACCTCCACCAGGGGAAACACCGGGGAGCTGTTTTTT
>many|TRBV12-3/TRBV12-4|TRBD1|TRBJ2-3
CASSLFRQGILRGTSTDTQYF
TGTGCCAGCAGTTTATTCAGACAGGGGATTTTGAGGGGCACTAGCACAGATACGCAGTATTTT
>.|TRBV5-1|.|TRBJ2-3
CASSLYSGDNQPQYF
TGCGCCAGCAGCTTGTATTCAGGGGATAATCAGCCCCAGTATTTT
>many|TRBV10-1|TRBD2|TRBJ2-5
CASRAPGLAGKTQYF
TGCGCCAGCAGGGCCCCGGGACTAGCGGGGAAGACCCAGTACTTC
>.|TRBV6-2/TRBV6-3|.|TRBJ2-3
CASTPSRRTDTQYF
TGTGCCAGCACTCCCTCAAGACGCACAGATACGCAGTATTTT
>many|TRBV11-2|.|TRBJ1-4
CASSLGRATNEKLFF
TGTGCCAGCAGCTTGGGCCGTGCAACTAATGAAAAACTGTTTTTT
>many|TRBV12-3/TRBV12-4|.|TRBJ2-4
CASSLQGPNIQYF
TGTGCCAGCAGTTTACAGGGGCCAAACATTCAGTACTTC